This T cell receptor (beta chain) was sequenced during a study of T cell changes during pregnancy in multiple sclerosis. The table came from immunoSEQ multiplex PCR; TCRdb's copy has only in-frame clones and leaves some out. In the table there are just under 20,000 clones, roughly nine tenths of which are singletons. V lost 4 bases, J lost 2 bases, and 6 bases stayed unmatched. The CDR3 has 15 amino acids. Germline CDR1 is LNHNV and CDR2 is YYDKDF (reference sequence). The gene calls are TRBV15 and TRBJ2-3, with 7 bases matching TRBD1. Source: CD8+ T cells from peripheral blood mononuclear cells, taken in the second trimester of pregnancy. The TCR comes from a female donor in good health, enrolled as a control in a pregnancy study. CDR3 nucleotide sequence: TGTGCCACCAGCAACGGGGACAGCGACACAGATACGCAGTATTTT. The encoded protein is CATSNGDSDTDTQYF.